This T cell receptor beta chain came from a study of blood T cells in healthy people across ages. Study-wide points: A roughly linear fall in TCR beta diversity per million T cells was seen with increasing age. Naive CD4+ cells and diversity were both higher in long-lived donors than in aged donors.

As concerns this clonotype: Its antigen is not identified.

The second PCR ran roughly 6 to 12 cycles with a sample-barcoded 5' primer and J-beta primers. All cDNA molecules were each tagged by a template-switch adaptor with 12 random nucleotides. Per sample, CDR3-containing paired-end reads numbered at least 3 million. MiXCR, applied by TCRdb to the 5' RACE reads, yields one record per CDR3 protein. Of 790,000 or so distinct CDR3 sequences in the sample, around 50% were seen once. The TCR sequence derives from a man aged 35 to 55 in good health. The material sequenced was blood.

The CDR3 nucleotides read TGTGCCAGCAGTTTAGGACAAACCGCTAACTATGGCTACACCTTC. It specifies CASSLGQTANYGYTF. The gene calls are TRBV27 and TRBJ1-2, with D perhaps matching TRBD1 (5 bases). The V and J ends lost 2 bases and 0 bases respectively, with 10 bases between them. The CDR3 spans 15 residues. Germline CDR1 is MNHEY and CDR2 is SMNVEV (reference sequence).